The T cell receptor (beta chain) described here comes from a study of cytomegalovirus exposure and HLA in healthy donors. Amplification used 60 Vbeta primers and 13 Jbeta primers. Method: immunoSEQ multiplex PCR; TCRdb's copy keeps in-frame clones and lacks some. Among some 160,000 clones, almost 85% were seen once, and the ten largest hold 0.5% to 0.55%. Worth noting for this clone: As yet, its antigen is unknown. The junction departs from germline at one end; a sequencing error may be responsible.

CDR1 and CDR2 (germline): SSHAT, FNYEAQ (reference sequence). CDR3 length: 13 amino acids. Findings of the study overall: Across all donors, roughly uniform sequencing depth was an assumption of the presence/absence analyses.

This rearrangement joins TRBV7-7 to TRBJ2-7; a weak D match, TRBD1 (5 bases). The sequence came from a woman in her fifties or sixties in good health and CMV-seronegative. The source material was PBMCs. The CDR3 coding sequence is TGTGCTAGCAGCCGAGACCCAGGGAACGAGCAGTACTTC. This codes for CASSRDPGNEQYF.